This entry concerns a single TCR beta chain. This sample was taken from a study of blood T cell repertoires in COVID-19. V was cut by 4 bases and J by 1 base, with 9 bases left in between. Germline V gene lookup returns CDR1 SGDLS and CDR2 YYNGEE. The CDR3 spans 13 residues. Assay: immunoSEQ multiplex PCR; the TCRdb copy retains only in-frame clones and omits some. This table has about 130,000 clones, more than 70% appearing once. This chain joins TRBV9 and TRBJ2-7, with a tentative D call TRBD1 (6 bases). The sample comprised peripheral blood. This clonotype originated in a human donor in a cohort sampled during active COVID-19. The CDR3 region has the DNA TGTGCCAGCAGCAGAGGACAGTCCTACGAGCAGTACTTC. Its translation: CASSRGQSYEQYF.